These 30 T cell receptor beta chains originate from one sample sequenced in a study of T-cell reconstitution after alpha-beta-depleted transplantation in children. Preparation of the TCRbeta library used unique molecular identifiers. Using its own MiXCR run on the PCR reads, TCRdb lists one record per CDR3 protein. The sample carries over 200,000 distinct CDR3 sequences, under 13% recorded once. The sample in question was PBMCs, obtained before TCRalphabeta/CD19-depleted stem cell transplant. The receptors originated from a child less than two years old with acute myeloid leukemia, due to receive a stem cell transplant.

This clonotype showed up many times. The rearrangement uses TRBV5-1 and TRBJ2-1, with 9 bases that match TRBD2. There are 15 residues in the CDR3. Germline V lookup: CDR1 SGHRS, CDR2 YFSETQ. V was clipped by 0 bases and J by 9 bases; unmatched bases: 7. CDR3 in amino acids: CASSLEGGRAVEQFF. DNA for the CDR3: TGCGCCAGCAGCTTGGAAGGCGGGAGGGCCGTTGAGCAGTTCTTC.

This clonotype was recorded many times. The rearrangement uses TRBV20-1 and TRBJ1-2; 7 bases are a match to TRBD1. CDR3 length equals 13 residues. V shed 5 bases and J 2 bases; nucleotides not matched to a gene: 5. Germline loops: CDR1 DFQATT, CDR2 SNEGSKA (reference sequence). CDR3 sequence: CSAARGGNYGYTF. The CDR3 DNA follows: TGCAGTGCTGCCAGGGGGGGAAACTATGGCTACACCTTC.

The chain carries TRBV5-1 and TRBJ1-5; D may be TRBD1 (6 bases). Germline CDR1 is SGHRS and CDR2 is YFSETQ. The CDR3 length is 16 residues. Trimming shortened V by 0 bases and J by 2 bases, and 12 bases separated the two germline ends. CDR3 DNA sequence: TGCGCCAGCAGCTTGGCCGAAGGGGGGGGCAATCAGCCCCAGCATTTT. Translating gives CASSLAEGGGNQPQHF.

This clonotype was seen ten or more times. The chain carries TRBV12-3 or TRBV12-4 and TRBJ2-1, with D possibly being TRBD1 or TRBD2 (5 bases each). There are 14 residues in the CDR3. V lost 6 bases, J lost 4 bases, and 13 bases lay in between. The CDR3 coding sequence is TGTGCCAGCAGGGACCGGGACGGATACAATGAGCAGTTCTTC. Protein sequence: CASRDRDGYNEQFF.

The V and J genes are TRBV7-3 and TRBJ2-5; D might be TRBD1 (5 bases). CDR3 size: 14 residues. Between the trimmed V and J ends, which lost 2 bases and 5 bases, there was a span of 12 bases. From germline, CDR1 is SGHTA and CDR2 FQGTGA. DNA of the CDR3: TGTGCCAGCAGCTTACAGGGTGGTGGGGAGACCCAGTACTTC. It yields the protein CASSLQGGGETQYF.

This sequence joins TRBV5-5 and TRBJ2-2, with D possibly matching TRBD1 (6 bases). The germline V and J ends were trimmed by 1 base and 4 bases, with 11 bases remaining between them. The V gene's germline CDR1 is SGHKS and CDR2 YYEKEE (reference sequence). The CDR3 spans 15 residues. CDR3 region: CASSLQGKGTGELFF. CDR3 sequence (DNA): TGTGCCAGCAGCTTGCAGGGGAAGGGCACCGGGGAGCTGTTTTTT.

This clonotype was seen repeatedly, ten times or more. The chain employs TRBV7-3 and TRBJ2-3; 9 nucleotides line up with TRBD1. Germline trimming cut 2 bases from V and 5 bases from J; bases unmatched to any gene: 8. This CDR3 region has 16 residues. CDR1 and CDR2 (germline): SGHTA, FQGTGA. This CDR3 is CASSLQGTGSGDTQYF. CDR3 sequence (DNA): TGTGCCAGCAGCTTACAGGGGACAGGGAGTGGAGATACGCAGTATTTT.

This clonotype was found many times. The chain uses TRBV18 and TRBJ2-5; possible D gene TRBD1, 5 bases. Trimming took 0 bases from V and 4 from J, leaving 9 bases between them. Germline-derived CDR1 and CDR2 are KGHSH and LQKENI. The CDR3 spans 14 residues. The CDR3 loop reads CASSPPDRIETQYF. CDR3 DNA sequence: TGTGCCAGCTCACCACCTGACAGAATAGAGACCCAGTACTTC.

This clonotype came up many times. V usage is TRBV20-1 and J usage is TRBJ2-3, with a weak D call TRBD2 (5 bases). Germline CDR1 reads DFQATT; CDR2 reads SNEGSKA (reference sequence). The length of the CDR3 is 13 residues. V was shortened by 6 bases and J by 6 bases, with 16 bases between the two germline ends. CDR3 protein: CSALRTEGDTQYF. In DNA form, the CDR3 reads TGCAGTGCCTTACGGACTGAAGGGGATACGCAGTATTTT.

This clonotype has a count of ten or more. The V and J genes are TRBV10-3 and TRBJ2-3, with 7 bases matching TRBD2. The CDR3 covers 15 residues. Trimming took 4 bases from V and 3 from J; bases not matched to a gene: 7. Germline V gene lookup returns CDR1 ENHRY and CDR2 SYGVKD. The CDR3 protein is CAISGTSVSTDTQYF. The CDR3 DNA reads TGTGCCATCAGTGGAACTAGCGTTTCGACAGATACGCAGTATTTT.

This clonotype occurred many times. CDR3 sequence reads: CASSSPSRTAGFF. As DNA, the CDR3 is TGTGCCAGCAGCTCCCCTAGTCGGACCGCCGGGTTCTTC. The chain is built from TRBV7-2 and TRBJ2-1; no clear D. V lost 4 bases and J 15 bases, leaving 19 bases between the germline ends. The CDR3 sequence is 13 residues long. The V gene's germline CDR1 is SGHTA and CDR2 FQGNSA.

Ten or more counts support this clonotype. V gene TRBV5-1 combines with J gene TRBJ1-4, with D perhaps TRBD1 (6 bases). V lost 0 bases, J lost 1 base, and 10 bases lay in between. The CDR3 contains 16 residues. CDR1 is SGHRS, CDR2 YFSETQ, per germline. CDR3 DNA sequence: TGCGCCAGCAGCTTGGAGGGGGGTCAAACTAATGAAAAACTGTTTTTT. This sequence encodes CASSLEGGQTNEKLFF. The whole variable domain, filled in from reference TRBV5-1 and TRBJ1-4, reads KAGVTQTPRYLIKTRGQQVTLSCSPISGHRSVSWYQQTPGQGLQFLFEYFSETQRNKGNFPGRFSGRQFSNSRSEMNVSTLELGDSALYLCASSLEGGQTNEKLFFGSGTQLSVL.

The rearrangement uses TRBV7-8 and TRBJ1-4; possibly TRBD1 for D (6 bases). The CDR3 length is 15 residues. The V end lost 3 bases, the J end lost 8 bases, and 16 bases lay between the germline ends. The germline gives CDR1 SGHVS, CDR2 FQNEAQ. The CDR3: CASSLRGGIREKLFF. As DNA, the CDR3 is TGTGCCAGCAGCTTGCGGGGGGGCATCAGAGAAAAACTGTTTTTT.

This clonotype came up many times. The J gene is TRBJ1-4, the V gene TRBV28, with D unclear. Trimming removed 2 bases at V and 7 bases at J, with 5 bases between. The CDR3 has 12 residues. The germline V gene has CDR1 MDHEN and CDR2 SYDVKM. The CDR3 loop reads CASSLRVEKLFF. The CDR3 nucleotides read TGTGCCAGCAGTTTAAGGGTTGAAAAACTGTTTTTT. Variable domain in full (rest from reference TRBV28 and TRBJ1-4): DVKVTQSSRYLVKRTGEKVFLECVQDMDHENMFWYRQDPGLGLRLIYFSYDVKMKEKGDIPEGYSVSREKKERFSLILESASTNQTSMYLCASSLRVEKLFFGSGTQLSVL.

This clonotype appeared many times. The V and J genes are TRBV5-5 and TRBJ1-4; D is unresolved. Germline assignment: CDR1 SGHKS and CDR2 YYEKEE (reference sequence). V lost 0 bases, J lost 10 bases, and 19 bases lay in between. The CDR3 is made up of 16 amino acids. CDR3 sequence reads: CASSLGWSGDGGKLFF. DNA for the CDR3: TGTGCCAGCAGCTTGGGGTGGAGTGGGGATGGAGGAAAACTGTTTTTT.

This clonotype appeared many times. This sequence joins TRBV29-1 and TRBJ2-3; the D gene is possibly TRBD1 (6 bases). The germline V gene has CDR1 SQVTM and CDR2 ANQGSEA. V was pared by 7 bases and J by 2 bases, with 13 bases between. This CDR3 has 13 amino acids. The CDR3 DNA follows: TGCAGCGACGAGGGGGACCCCACAGATACGCAGTATTTT. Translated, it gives CSDEGDPTDTQYF.

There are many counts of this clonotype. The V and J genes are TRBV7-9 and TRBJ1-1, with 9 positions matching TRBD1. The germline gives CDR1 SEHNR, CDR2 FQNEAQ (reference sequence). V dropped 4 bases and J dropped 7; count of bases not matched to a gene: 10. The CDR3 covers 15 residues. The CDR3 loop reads CASSYPGQGTIEAFF. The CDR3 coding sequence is TGTGCCAGCAGCTACCCGGGACAGGGTACGATTGAAGCTTTCTTT.

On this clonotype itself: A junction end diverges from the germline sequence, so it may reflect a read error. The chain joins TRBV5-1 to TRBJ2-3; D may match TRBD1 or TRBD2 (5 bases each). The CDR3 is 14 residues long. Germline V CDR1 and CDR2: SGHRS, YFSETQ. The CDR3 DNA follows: TGCGCCAGCAGCCTAGGCAATGTGGGGGATACACAGTATTTT. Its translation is CASSLGNVGDTQYF. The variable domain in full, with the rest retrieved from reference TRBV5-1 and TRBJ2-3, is KAGVTQTPRYLIKTRGQQVTLSCSPISGHRSVSWYQQTPGQGLQFLFEYFSETQRNKGNFPGRFSGRQFSNSRSEMNVSTLELGDSALYLCASSLGNVGDTQYFGPGTRLTVL.

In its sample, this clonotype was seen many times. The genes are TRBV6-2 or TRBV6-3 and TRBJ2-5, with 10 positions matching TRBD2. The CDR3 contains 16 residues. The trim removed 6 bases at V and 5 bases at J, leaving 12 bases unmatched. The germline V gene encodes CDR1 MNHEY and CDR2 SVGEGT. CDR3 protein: CASSPRGSGGWETQYF. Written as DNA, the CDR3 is TGTGCCAGCAGCCCCCGGGGTAGCGGGGGGTGGGAGACCCAGTACTTC.

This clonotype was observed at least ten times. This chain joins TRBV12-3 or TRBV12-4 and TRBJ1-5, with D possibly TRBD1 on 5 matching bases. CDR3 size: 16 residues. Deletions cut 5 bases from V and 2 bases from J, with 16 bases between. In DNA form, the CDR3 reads TGTGCCAGCAGTCCAACGTTGGGGCAGGGCAATCAGCCCCAGCATTTT. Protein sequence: CASSPTLGQGNQPQHF.

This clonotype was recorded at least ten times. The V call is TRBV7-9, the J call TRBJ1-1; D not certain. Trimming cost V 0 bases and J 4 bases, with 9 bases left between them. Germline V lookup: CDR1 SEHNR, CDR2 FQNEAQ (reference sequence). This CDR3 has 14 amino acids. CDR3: CASSLAGWGTEAFF. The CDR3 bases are TGTGCCAGCAGCTTAGCAGGATGGGGCACTGAAGCTTTCTTT.

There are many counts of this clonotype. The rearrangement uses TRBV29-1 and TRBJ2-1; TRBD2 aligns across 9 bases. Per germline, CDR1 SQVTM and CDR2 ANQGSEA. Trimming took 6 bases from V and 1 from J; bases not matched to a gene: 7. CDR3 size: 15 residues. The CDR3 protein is CSVRTSGSSYNEQFF. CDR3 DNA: TGCAGCGTCCGCACTAGCGGGTCATCCTACAATGAGCAGTTCTTC.

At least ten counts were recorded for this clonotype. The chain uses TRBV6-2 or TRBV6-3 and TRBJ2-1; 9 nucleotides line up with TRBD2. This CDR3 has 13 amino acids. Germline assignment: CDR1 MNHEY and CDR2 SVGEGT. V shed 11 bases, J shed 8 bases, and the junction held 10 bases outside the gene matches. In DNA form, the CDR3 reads TGTGCCGGCGGGAGGGCTGAGGAGGATGAGCAGTTCTTC. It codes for CAGGRAEEDEQFF.

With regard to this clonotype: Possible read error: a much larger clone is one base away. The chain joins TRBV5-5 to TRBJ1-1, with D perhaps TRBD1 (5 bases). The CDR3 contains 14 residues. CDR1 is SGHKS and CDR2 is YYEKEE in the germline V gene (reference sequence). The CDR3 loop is CARSFSGRDTEVFF. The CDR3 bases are TGTGCCAGGAGCTTTTCGGGGCGAGATACTGAAGTTTTCTTT. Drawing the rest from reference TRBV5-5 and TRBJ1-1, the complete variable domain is DAGVTQSPTHLIKTRGQQVTLRCSPISGHKSVSWYQQVLGQGPQFIFQYYEKEERGRGNFPDRFSARQFPNYSSELNVNALLLGDSALYLCARSFSGRDTEVFFGQGTRLTVV.

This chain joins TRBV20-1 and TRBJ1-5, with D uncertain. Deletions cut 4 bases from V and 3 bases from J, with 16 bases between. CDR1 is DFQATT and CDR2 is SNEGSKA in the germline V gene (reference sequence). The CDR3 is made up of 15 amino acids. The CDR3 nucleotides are TGCAGTGCTACGGAGTTGGGGTCTCACAATCAGCCCCAGCATTTT. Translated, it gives CSATELGSHNQPQHF.

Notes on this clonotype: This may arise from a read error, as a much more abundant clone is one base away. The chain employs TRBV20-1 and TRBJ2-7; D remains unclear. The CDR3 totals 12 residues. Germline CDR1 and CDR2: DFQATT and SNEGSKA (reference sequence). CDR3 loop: CSARDLHYEHYF. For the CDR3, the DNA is TGCAGTGCTAGAGATCTACACTACGAGCACTACTTC.

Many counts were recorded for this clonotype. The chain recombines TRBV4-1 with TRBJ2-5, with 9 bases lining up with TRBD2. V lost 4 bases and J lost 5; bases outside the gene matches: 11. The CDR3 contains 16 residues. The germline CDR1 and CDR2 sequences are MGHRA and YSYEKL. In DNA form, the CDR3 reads TGCGCCAGCAGCCCCGGGACAGCCAGCGGGGGGGAGACCCAGTACTTC. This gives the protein CASSPGTASGGETQYF.

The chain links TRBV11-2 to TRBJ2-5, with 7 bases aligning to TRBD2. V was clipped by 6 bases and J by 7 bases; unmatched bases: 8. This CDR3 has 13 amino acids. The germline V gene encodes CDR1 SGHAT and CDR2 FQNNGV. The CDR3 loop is CASSSGGRGTQYF. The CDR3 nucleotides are TGTGCCAGCAGTTCAGGCGGGAGAGGGACCCAGTACTTC.

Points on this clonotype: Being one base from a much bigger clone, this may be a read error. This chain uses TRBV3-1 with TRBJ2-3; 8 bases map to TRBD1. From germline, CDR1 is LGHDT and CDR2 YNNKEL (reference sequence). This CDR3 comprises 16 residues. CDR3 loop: CASSQTTGGVTDMQYF. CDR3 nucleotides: TGTGCCAGCAGCCAAACCACAGGGGGTGTCACAGATATGCAGTATTTT.

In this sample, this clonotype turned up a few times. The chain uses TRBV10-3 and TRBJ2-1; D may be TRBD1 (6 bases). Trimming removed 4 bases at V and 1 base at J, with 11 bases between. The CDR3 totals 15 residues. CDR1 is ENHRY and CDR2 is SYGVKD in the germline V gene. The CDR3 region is CAISVQGFSYNEQFF. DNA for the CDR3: TGTGCCATCAGTGTGCAGGGGTTTTCCTACAATGAGCAGTTCTTC.